This T cell receptor beta chain comes out of a study of OX40 agonist ivuxolimab in advanced cancers. With respect to the entire study: The costimulatory receptor OX40 (CD134) was targeted by ivuxolimab, a fully human IgG2 agonistic monoclonal antibody. Peripheral TCRbeta sequencing was intended to test whether TCR sequence diversity was altered and clonal T-cell expansion was caused by ivuxolimab. Of the roughly 52 patients in dose escalation, about 19 had hepatocellular carcinoma, some 15 had melanoma, 9 had renal cell carcinoma and 9 had head and neck cancer. Intravenous ivuxolimab was administered to patients every 2 weeks at six dose levels: 0.01, 0.1, 0.3, 1.5, 3 and 10 mg/kg. Partial responses occurred in three dose-escalation patients, of whom one had hepatocellular carcinoma and two had cutaneous melanoma. The monotherapy dose-escalation portion (N ≈ 55 patients) of the phase I ivuxolimab trial is reported in the paper. Prior anti-PD-1, anti-PD-L1 or anti-CTLA-4 therapy was permitted, and checkpoint inhibitors had been received by about 37% of dose-escalation patients. A male proportion of nearly 85% and a mean age of roughly 55 years, ranging from about 20 to 80, were recorded for the dose-escalation cohort. Study-level results and caveats: In partial responders in the 0.1-3.0 mg/kg groups, normalized peripheral clonal expansion was found to be among the lowest, especially among CD8+ T cells. After ivuxolimab, more expanded clones were found on average in CD8+ T cells than in CD4+ T cells. Clonal expansion of both CD4+ and CD8+ blood T cells was observed from baseline to week 6 at doses 0.1 to 3.0 mg/kg. Low levels of normalized T-cell clonal expansion were also seen in some patients who did not respond. Which antigens the clonally expanded peripheral T cells were specific for was not determined.

Genomic DNA was isolated from the sorted cells so that the TCRbeta CDR3 region could be sequenced. The immunoSEQ Assay was used to sequence the TCRbeta CDR3 regions. TCRdb stores this immuneACCESS table with in-frame sequences only. Part of the clones is absent; in the studies checked, under half of the shortfall reflects unresolved V genes, and no reason is known for the rest. Here the sample has over 55,000 clones; about nine tenths occur a single time. 1.5% to 2% of the sample comes from the top ten. The CDR3, cysteine through phenylalanine, is 12 amino acids long. The kept DNA is CDR3 alone, 36 bases in frame from the first base. V loses 3 bases of germline sequence and J loses 3 bases, and the interval between the two ends is 5 bases. As encoded in the germline V gene, CDR1 is SNHLY while CDR2 is FYNNEI. To note about this clone: What antigen it recognizes has not been identified. No much larger clone exists at a distance of one base, and base qualities are not known.

Patients with a history of autoimmune disease or receiving systemic immunosuppression were excluded from the trial. Peripheral blood for TCR sequencing was collected from all dose cohorts at baseline, on cycle 4 day 1, and on cycle 7 day 1. Samples came from an open-label, multicenter, first-in-human phase I dose-escalation trial of ivuxolimab. Adults with locally advanced or metastatic melanoma, renal cell, hepatocellular, or head and neck squamous cell carcinoma were enrolled in the trial. Before TCR sequencing, CD4+ and CD8+ T cells were separately sorted from peripheral blood. The sample consisted of CD4+ or CD8+ T cells sorted from blood, taken in a trial of the OX40 agonist ivuxolimab. This TCR was sampled from an adult with an advanced solid tumor such as melanoma, head and neck, liver or kidney cancer. The receptor chain draws on TRBV2 and TRBJ1-1, with the D gene uncertain. The DNA is TGTGCCAGCAGTGAGGTCCACACTGAAGCTTTCTTT. This translates into CASSEVHTEAFF.